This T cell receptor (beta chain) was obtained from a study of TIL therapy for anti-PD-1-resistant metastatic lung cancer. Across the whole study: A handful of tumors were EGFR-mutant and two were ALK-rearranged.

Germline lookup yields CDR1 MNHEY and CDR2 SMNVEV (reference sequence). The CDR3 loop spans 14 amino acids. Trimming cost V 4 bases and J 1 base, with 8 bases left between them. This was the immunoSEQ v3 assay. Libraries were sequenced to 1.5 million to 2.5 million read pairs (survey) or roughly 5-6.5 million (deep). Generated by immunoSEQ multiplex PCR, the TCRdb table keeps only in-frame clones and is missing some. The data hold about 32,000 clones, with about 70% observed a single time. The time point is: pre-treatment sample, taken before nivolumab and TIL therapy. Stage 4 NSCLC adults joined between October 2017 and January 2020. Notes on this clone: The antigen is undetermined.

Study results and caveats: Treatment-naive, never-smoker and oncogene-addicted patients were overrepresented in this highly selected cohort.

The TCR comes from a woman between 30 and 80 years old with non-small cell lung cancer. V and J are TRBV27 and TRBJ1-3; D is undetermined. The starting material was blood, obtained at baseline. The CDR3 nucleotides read TGTGCCAGCAGTTCGGCAGTATCTGGAAACACCATATATTTT. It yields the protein CASSSAVSGNTIYF.